Below are 25 T cell receptor beta chains sequenced from a single sample in a study of shared clonotypes between healthy human individuals. Naive CD8 cells lacked CD45RO and underwent positive selection for CCR7, leaving out terminally differentiated effector memory CD45RA+ cells. Assay: immunoSEQ multiplex PCR; the TCRdb copy retains only in-frame clones and omits some. This sample has about 2,100,000 clones, with 85% to 95% found just once. Sequencing input: naive CD8+ T cells from PBMCs. The receptors originated from a man aged 18 to 30 in good health. Some clones in this sample may be carry-over from other donors' samples.

CDR3 bases: TGTGCCAGCAGCTTAGGGGCAGTAAGTGGGTCCGAGCAGTACTTC. It is translated as CASSLGAVSGSEQYF. The V call is TRBV7-2, the J call TRBJ2-7, with D hard to call. CDR3 length: 15 amino acids. V lost 1 base, J lost 6 bases, and 16 bases lay in between. The germline CDR1 and CDR2 sequences are SGHTA and FQGNSA. Using reference TRBV7-2 and TRBJ2-7 for the parts outside the CDR3, the full variable domain is GAGVSQSPSNKVTEKGKDVELRCDPISGHTALYWYRQSLGQGLEFLIYFQGNSAPDKSGLPSDRFSAERTGGSVSTLTIQRTQQEDSAVYLCASSLGAVSGSEQYFGPGTRLTVT.

This rearrangement joins TRBV7-9 to TRBJ2-7; no firm D call. With 5 bases removed from V and 3 bases from J, the gap between germline ends came to 11 bases. The CDR3 totals 13 residues. Germline CDR1 and CDR2: SEHNR and FQNEAQ (reference sequence). In nucleotides, the CDR3 is TGTGCCAGCAGCCCAGGCCCAAACTACGAGCAGTACTTC. Translating gives CASSPGPNYEQYF.

This chain joins TRBV7-9 and TRBJ2-1; 13 nucleotides align to TRBD2. The germline V gene has CDR1 SEHNR and CDR2 FQNEAQ (reference sequence). CDR3 length: 16 residues. The V and J ends lost 4 bases and 8 bases, in that order; junction bases with no gene match: 8. This CDR3 reads CASSSWTSGRGDEQFF. In nucleotides, the CDR3 is TGTGCCAGCAGCTCCTGGACTAGCGGGAGAGGAGATGAGCAGTTCTTC. The entire variable domain, with the rest obtained from reference TRBV7-9 and TRBJ2-1, is as follows: DTGVSQNPRHKITKRGQNVTFRCDPISEHNRLYWYRQTLGQGPEFLTYFQNEAQLEKSRLLSDRFSAERPKGSFSTLEIQRTEQGDSAMYLCASSSWTSGRGDEQFFGPGTRLTVL.

This clone was detected once. CDR3 coding DNA: TGTGCCAGCAGCGTAGATGAACTAGCGGGACTCCAGGTTGAGCAGTTCTTC. Its protein product is CASSVDELAGLQVEQFF. This chain links TRBV9 with TRBJ2-1, with 10 bases matching TRBD2. The CDR3 has 17 residues. J gave up 9 bases and V 0 bases, and 12 bases lay outside the gene matches. Germline-derived CDR1 and CDR2 are SGDLS and YYNGEE.

The chain employs TRBV7-2 and TRBJ2-7; weak D call: TRBD2 (6 bases). This CDR3 has 16 residues. The V end was cut by 5 bases, the J end by 3 bases, with 20 bases between. Germline V CDR1 and CDR2: SGHTA, FQGNSA. CDR3 sequence: CASSLGLRRGDYEQYF. CDR3 bases: TGTGCCAGCAGCCTAGGACTGAGGAGGGGCGACTACGAGCAGTACTTC.

V and J are TRBV4-1 and TRBJ2-7; 11 bases are shared with TRBD2. The CDR3 length is 16 residues. Germline V gene data show CDR1 as MGHRA and CDR2 as YSYEKL. Germline trimming cut 1 base from V and 3 bases from J; bases unmatched to any gene: 5. CDR3 amino acids: CASSQAELAGVYEQYF. CDR3 DNA: TGCGCCAGCAGCCAAGCGGAACTAGCGGGAGTCTACGAGCAGTACTTC.

The chain carries TRBV30 and TRBJ2-7; D gene ambiguous. The CDR3 has 12 amino acids. V was shortened by 4 bases and J by 2 bases, with 9 bases between the two germline ends. CDR1 and CDR2 from the germline V gene are GTSNPN and SVGIG (reference sequence). The CDR3 coding sequence is TGTGCCTGGAATTTTGGGCCCTACGAGCAGTACTTC. This codes for CAWNFGPYEQYF.

The rearrangement joins TRBV9 to TRBJ2-3; D is possibly TRBD1 or TRBD2 (5 bases each). The germline CDR1 and CDR2 sequences are SGDLS and YYNGEE. V lost 0 bases and J 1 base, leaving 12 bases between the germline ends. The CDR3 loop spans 16 amino acids. The DNA for the CDR3 is TGTGCCAGCAGCGTAGACGGGGACGGACGCACAGATACGCAGTATTTT. Translation gives CASSVDGDGRTDTQYF.

The rearrangement uses TRBV15 and TRBJ2-3, with TRBD2 matching 8 bases. This CDR3 is 17 amino acids long. V trimming: 0 bases; J trimming: 2 bases; junction bases outside the gene matches: 7. Germline V lookup: CDR1 LNHNV, CDR2 YYDKDF (reference sequence). CDR3 residues: CATSRDKLAVLTDTQYF. The CDR3 region has the DNA TGTGCCACCAGCAGAGATAAACTAGCGGTCCTCACAGATACGCAGTATTTT.

The chain combines TRBV6-8 with TRBJ2-3; possibly TRBD2 for D (6 bases). The CDR3 has 16 residues. V was cut by 4 bases and J by 3 bases, with 17 bases left in between. From germline, CDR1 is MNHGY and CDR2 SAAAGT. DNA of the CDR3: TGTGCCAGCAGTTTATTTAACGGGAGCGGAACAGATACGCAGTATTTT. As protein: CASSLFNGSGTDTQYF.

As for this clone: This sample includes further DNA sequences coding for the same CDR3. The chain combines TRBV28 with TRBJ2-7; TRBD2 matches at 7 bases. Per the germline V gene, CDR1 is MDHEN and CDR2 is SYDVKM. The CDR3 covers 14 residues. Germline trimming cut 3 bases from V and 4 bases from J; bases unmatched to any gene: 6. In nucleotides, the CDR3 is TGTGCCAGCAGTTTCGGGGGGAGAGGGTACGAGCAGTACTTC. It yields the protein CASSFGGRGYEQYF.

This rearrangement joins TRBV19 to TRBJ1-2; D is ambiguous. Per germline, CDR1 LNHDA and CDR2 SQIVND (reference sequence). The CDR3 has 14 residues. V was cut by 9 bases and J by 8 bases, with 22 bases left in between. CDR3 DNA: TGTGCCAGCTCCAAGCGGGAGACCCCGGGGGGCTACACCTTC. It specifies CASSKRETPGGYTF.

This chain connects TRBV7-9 to TRBJ2-1; 11 bases are shared with TRBD2. In germline, CDR1 is SEHNR, CDR2 FQNEAQ (reference sequence). Losses at the gene ends were 5 bases for V and 8 bases for J; bases not matched to a gene: 8. There are 15 residues in the CDR3. The CDR3 spells CASSQGLAEEDEQFF. The DNA for the CDR3 is TGTGCCAGCAGCCAGGGACTAGCGGAGGAGGATGAGCAGTTCTTC. Full variable domain (outside the CDR3, taken from reference TRBV7-9 and TRBJ2-1): DTGVSQNPRHKITKRGQNVTFRCDPISEHNRLYWYRQTLGQGPEFLTYFQNEAQLEKSRLLSDRFSAERPKGSFSTLEIQRTEQGDSAMYLCASSQGLAEEDEQFFGPGTRLTVL.

J is TRBJ2-3 and V is TRBV7-6, with TRBD2 matching over 14 bases. The CDR3 runs 17 residues. CDR1 is SGHVS, CDR2 FNYEAQ, per germline. Germline trimming cut 5 bases from V and 3 bases from J; bases unmatched to any gene: 7. CDR3 in amino acids: CASSPGTSGRLTDTQYF. Here the CDR3 DNA reads TGTGCCAGCAGCCCTGGGACTAGCGGGAGATTGACAGATACGCAGTATTTT.

As for this clone: Other nucleotide sequences in the sample specify the same CDR3. CDR3 residues: CACPGQSTDTQYF. DNA for the CDR3: TGTGCCTGCCCGGGACAGAGCACAGATACGCAGTATTTT. The rearrangement joins TRBV30 to TRBJ2-3, with 7 bases that match TRBD1. The ends lost 6 bases at V and 0 bases at J; junction bases unmatched: 3. The CDR3 is made up of 13 amino acids. CDR1 and CDR2 (germline): GTSNPN, SVGIG (reference sequence). Full variable domain (rest looked up from reference TRBV30 and TRBJ2-3): SQTIHQWPATLVQPVGSPLSLECTVEGTSNPNLYWYRQAAGRGLQLLFYSVGIGQISSEVPQNLSASRPQDRQFILSSKKLLLSDSGFYLCACPGQSTDTQYFGPGTRLTVL.

The rearrangement joins TRBV21-1 to TRBJ1-1; TRBD1 reflects the table's D call only, with no check against the DNA. TRBV21-1 is tagged as a pseudogene. The CDR3 is made up of 17 amino acids. CDR3 sequence: CASSISTRTGPNTEAFF. CDR3 coding DNA: TGTGCCAGCAGCATATCTACCCGGACAGGACCTAACACTGAAGCTTTCTTT.

The V gene is TRBV10-3, the J gene TRBJ2-3; TRBD1 agrees at 10 bases. This CDR3 spans 17 amino acids. Trimming cost V 3 bases and J 2 bases; bases outside gene matches: 8. CDR1 and CDR2 (germline): ENHRY, SYGVKD. DNA for the CDR3: TGTGCCATCAGTGAATCCAAGGGGACAGGGGACACAGATACGCAGTATTTT. As protein: CAISESKGTGDTDTQYF.

V is TRBV12-5 and J is TRBJ2-1; D unresolved. The CDR3 contains 12 residues. The germline gives CDR1 LGHNT, CDR2 FRNRAP. Between the trimmed V and J ends, which lost 0 bases and 8 bases, there was a span of 5 bases. The CDR3 loop reads CASGLVQYEQFF. For the CDR3, the DNA is TGTGCTAGTGGTTTGGTACAATATGAGCAGTTCTTC.

The chain employs TRBV18 and TRBJ1-3; 9 bases map to TRBD1. Germline loops: CDR1 KGHSH, CDR2 LQKENI. There are 16 residues in the CDR3. V lost 1 base and J lost 4; bases outside the gene matches: 5. CDR3 sequence reads: CASSPLSGQGGNTIYF. DNA for the CDR3: TGTGCCAGCTCACCACTATCGGGACAGGGCGGAAACACCATATATTTT.

As concerns this clone: In the same sample, other DNA sequences code for this CDR3. The chain uses TRBV27 and TRBJ1-1; a weak D match, TRBD1 (5 bases). Trimming removed 0 bases at V and 3 bases at J, with 5 bases between. In germline, CDR1 is MNHEY, CDR2 SMNVEV (reference sequence). There are 13 residues in the CDR3. CDR3 sequence: CASSLSRDTEAFF. Written as DNA, the CDR3 is TGTGCCAGCAGTTTATCCAGGGACACTGAAGCTTTCTTT.

The DNA for the CDR3 is TGTGCCAGTAGTATTGGAGCCATGAACACTGAAGCTTTCTTT. Translated, it gives CASSIGAMNTEAFF. The V call is TRBV19, the J call TRBJ1-1; D remains ambiguous. There are 14 residues in the CDR3. V was cut by 3 bases and J by 0 bases, with 8 bases left in between. Germline CDR1 is LNHDA and CDR2 is SQIVND (reference sequence).

This chain joins TRBV19 and TRBJ1-2, with a tentative D call TRBD1 (5 bases). The CDR3 consists of 14 residues. Germline values: CDR1 LNHDA, CDR2 SQIVND (reference sequence). Trimming shortened V by 10 bases and J by 5 bases, and 20 bases separated the two germline ends. The CDR3 here is CATLQKGPGYGYTF. The CDR3 DNA reads TGTGCCACTTTACAAAAGGGACCGGGATATGGCTACACCTTC.

The CDR3 DNA sequence: TGTGCCAGCAGCTTAGGTGGGACAGGAACGAGGGGGGCCAACGTCCTGACTTTC. Protein product: CASSLGGTGTRGANVLTF. The chain recombines TRBV13 with TRBJ2-6; TRBD1 matches at 8 bases. The CDR3 is 18 residues long. V shed 0 bases and J 4 bases; nucleotides not matched to a gene: 8. Per the germline V gene, CDR1 is PRHDT and CDR2 is FYEKMQ (reference sequence).

The J gene is TRBJ2-7, the V gene TRBV29-1; TRBD1 aligns across 7 bases. J was trimmed by 1 base and V by 6 bases; bases with no gene match: 3. CDR3 length equals 12 residues. The germline gives CDR1 SQVTM, CDR2 ANQGSEA. The CDR3 here is CSVTQGSYEQYF. The CDR3 DNA reads TGCAGCGTCACACAGGGGTCCTACGAGCAGTACTTC.

The chain carries TRBV28 and TRBJ2-1; tentatively, D is TRBD1 or TRBD2 (5 bases each). Germline V gene sequence: CDR1 MDHEN, CDR2 SYDVKM. Deletions cut 1 base from V and 6 bases from J, with 22 bases between. This CDR3 is 18 amino acids long. The CDR3 sequence: CASSLSPGTLVYSNEQFF. CDR3 bases: TGTGCCAGCAGTTTATCCCCCGGGACCCTGGTCTACAGCAATGAGCAGTTCTTC.